This T cell receptor beta chain was sequenced in a study of OX40 agonist ivuxolimab in advanced cancers. Assay used: immunoSEQ multiplex PCR; TCRdb lists only in-frame clones, some missing. The data show 55,000 to 65,000 clones, over 75% seen once. The CDR3 is made up of 16 amino acids. The V gene lost 5 bases and the J gene lost 5 bases, with 21 bases spanning the gap. Per the germline V gene, CDR1 is MDHEN and CDR2 is SYDVKM. Material: CD4+ or CD8+ T cells sorted from blood, obtained in a trial of the OX40 agonist ivuxolimab. This TCR was sampled from an adult with an advanced solid tumor such as melanoma, head and neck, liver or kidney cancer. The V gene is TRBV28, the J gene TRBJ2-5, with a tentative D call TRBD2 (7 bases). As DNA, the CDR3 is TGTGCCAGCAGTGCCCCTAATTTGGGAGGGGGGGAGACCCAGTACTTC. It yields the protein CASSAPNLGGGETQYF.